This entry lists 12 T cell receptor beta chains sequenced from one sample in a study of blood T cell repertoires in COVID-19. The repertoire was sequenced with immunoSEQ multiplex PCR; TCRdb's copy has only in-frame clones and lacks some. The sample records some 330,000 clones, approximately 87% being singletons. The material sequenced was PBMCs or T cells enriched from blood (not recorded which). The receptors originated from a man aged 40-49 years in a cohort exposed to, infected with or recovered from COVID-19 (not recorded which).

The rearrangement links TRBV27 to TRBJ2-3; 9 bases match TRBD2. V dropped 6 bases and J dropped 0; count of bases not matched to a gene: 1. The CDR3 length is 14 residues. CDR1 is MNHEY and CDR2 is SMNVEV in the germline V gene (reference sequence). The CDR3 nucleotides read TGTGCCAGCAGGCGGGAGGGGAGCACAGATACGCAGTATTTT. Its translation: CASRREGSTDTQYF.

The gene calls are TRBV3-1 (or the pseudogene TRBV3-2) and TRBJ1-3, with D maybe TRBD1 (5 bases). V gave up 0 bases and J gave up 2 bases, with 17 bases separating them. This CDR3 comprises 18 residues. Germline CDR1 reads LGHDT; CDR2 reads YNNKEL (reference sequence). The CDR3 nucleotides read TGTGCCAGCAGCCAAGATTACCCGGGACTACATACTGGAAACACCATATATTTT. This sequence encodes CASSQDYPGLHTGNTIYF.

The rearrangement uses TRBV28 and TRBJ2-5; 9 positions agree with TRBD2. Germline V gene data show CDR1 as MDHEN and CDR2 as SYDVKM. Losses at the gene ends were 1 base for V and 5 bases for J; bases not matched to a gene: 14. The CDR3 is made up of 18 amino acids. The CDR3 reads CASSLSLNRGRAWETQYF. In DNA form, the CDR3 reads TGTGCCAGCAGTTTATCCCTTAATCGCGGGAGGGCTTGGGAGACCCAGTACTTC.

The V and J genes are TRBV23-1 and TRBJ1-1; maybe TRBD1 (5 bases). TRBV23-1 is reported as an ORF; its role is uncertain. This CDR3 is built from 15 residues. The V gene lost 2 bases and the J gene lost 3 bases, with 13 bases spanning the gap. In nucleotides, the CDR3 is TGCGCCAGCAGTCAAAGAAGGGGTGGCCACACTGAAGCTTTCTTT. Its protein is CASSQRRGGHTEAFF.

This chain connects TRBV11-1 to TRBJ1-1; D not resolved. The CDR3 covers 14 residues. Germline V gene lookup returns CDR1 SGHAT and CDR2 FQDESV (reference sequence). Trimming removed 1 base at V and 0 bases at J, with 6 bases between. The CDR3 bases are TGTGCCAGCAGCTTAGTTCAGATGAACACTGAAGCTTTCTTT. This encodes CASSLVQMNTEAFF.

The chain joins TRBV30 to TRBJ2-4; perhaps TRBD2 as D (6 bases). Trimming took off 3 bases at V and 7 bases at J, with 19 bases between the two ends. The CDR3 runs to 15 residues. CDR1 is GTSNPN and CDR2 is SVGIG in the germline V gene (reference sequence). The CDR3 bases are TGTGCCTGGAGCACCCCGCGGGCGGGGAACAACATTCAGTACTTC. Protein sequence: CAWSTPRAGNNIQYF.

Comments on this clone: Because the CDR3's place on the DNA is in doubt, the DNA is left out and the CDR3 is given as listed by TCRdb. V gene TRBV27 combines with J gene TRBJ2-7; whether TRBD2, the table's D call, matches the DNA was not checked. The germline gives CDR1 MNHEY, CDR2 SMNVEV (reference sequence). Inclusive of both ends, the CDR3 amounts to 17 amino acids. CDR3 loop: CASSLHFGAGGIYEQYF.

The chain combines TRBV18 with TRBJ2-1, with TRBD2 matching 7 bases. The germline CDR1 and CDR2 sequences are KGHSH and LQKENI. The trim removed 0 bases at V and 7 bases at J, leaving 3 bases unmatched. This CDR3 has 14 amino acids. The CDR3, as DNA: TGTGCCAGCTCACCACCGCATAGCGGGAATGAGCAGTTCTTC. Its translation is CASSPPHSGNEQFF. Together with reference TRBV18 and TRBJ2-1, the CDR3 gives the full variable domain: NAGVMQNPRHLVRRRGQEARLRCSPMKGHSHVYWYRQLPEEGLKFMVYLQKENIIDESGMPKERFSAEFPKEGPSILRIQQVVRGDSAAYFCASSPPHSGNEQFFGPGTRLTVL.

The rearrangement links TRBV6-4 to TRBJ2-1, with 7 bases matching TRBD2. This CDR3 is built from 17 residues. With 0 bases clipped from V and 6 bases from J, the junction kept 11 bases outside the gene matches. Germline loops: CDR1 MRHNA, CDR2 SNTAGT. CDR3 nucleotide sequence: TGTGCCAGCAGTGACTCGAACGTGGCGGGAGTACCCAATGAGCAGTTCTTC. It specifies CASSDSNVAGVPNEQFF.

The V and J genes are TRBV5-1 and TRBJ2-5; 13 positions agree with TRBD2. This CDR3 is built from 15 residues. Germline loops: CDR1 SGHRS, CDR2 YFSETQ. V lost 3 bases, J lost 2 bases, and 1 base stayed unmatched. CDR3 nucleotides: TGCGCCAGCAGCTGGACTAGCGGGGGACAAGAGACCCAGTACTTC. This codes for CASSWTSGGQETQYF.

This chain links TRBV7-6 with TRBJ2-3; TRBD2 matches 10 bases. V lost 2 bases to trimming and J lost 3 bases; unmatched junction nucleotides: 5. Per the germline V gene, CDR1 is SGHVS and CDR2 is FNYEAQ. The CDR3 length is 16 residues. DNA for the CDR3: TGTGCCAGCAGCTTAAAGCGGGAGGGCTGGACAGATACGCAGTATTTT. It codes for CASSLKREGWTDTQYF.

This clone was observed once. The chain carries TRBV18 and TRBJ2-5; tentative D call: TRBD1 (6 bases). CDR1 KGHSH and CDR2 LQKENI come from the germline V gene. The V end lost 2 bases, the J end lost 3 bases, and 10 bases lay between the germline ends. CDR3 size: 14 residues. As DNA, the CDR3 is TGTGCCAGCTCACCAGGGGCAGGGGAAGAGACCCAGTACTTC. This codes for CASSPGAGEETQYF.